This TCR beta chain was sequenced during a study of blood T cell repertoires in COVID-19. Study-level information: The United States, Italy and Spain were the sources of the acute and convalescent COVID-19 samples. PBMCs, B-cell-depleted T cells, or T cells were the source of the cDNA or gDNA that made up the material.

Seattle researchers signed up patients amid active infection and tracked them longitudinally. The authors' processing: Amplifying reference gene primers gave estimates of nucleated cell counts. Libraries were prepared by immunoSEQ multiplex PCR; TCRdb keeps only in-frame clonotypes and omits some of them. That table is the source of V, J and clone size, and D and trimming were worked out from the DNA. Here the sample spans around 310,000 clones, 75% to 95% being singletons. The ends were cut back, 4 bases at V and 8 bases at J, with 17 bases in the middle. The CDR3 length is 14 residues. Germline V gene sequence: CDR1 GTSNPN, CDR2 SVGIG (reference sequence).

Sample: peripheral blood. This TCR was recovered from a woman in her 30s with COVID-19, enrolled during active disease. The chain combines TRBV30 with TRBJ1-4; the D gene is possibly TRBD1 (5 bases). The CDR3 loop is CAWTPGSGGEKLFF. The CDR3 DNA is TGTGCCTGGACCCCGGGCTCCGGGGGGGAAAAACTGTTTTTT.